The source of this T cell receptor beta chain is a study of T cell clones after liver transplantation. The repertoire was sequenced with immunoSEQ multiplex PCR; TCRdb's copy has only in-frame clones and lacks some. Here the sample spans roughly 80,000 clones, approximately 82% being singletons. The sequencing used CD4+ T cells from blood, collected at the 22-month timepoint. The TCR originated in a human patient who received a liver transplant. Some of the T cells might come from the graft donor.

The CDR3 region has the DNA TGCGCCAGCAGCTTGGTGGTAGCGGGGACCCAAGAGACCCAGTACTTC. Its translation is CASSLVVAGTQETQYF. The chain carries TRBV5-1 and TRBJ2-5; 8 bases map to TRBD2. CDR3 length: 16 residues. V gave up 0 bases and J gave up 1 base; unmatched junction bases: 5. Germline V gives CDR1 SGHRS, CDR2 YFSETQ.